This is a list of T cell receptor beta chains from one sample in a study of shared clonotypes between healthy human individuals. Profiling relied on immunoSEQ multiplex PCR, and the TCRdb table lists in-frame clones only, not all of them. The sample lists fewer than 800,000 clones; approximately 90% were seen once. Sequenced sample: naive CD8+ T cells sorted from blood. Every receptor here comes from a man aged 25-40 years in good health. CDR3s include the opening cysteine and the closing phenylalanine or tryptophan. Each record gives: J gene, V gene, clone size, D gene, CDR3 protein, CDR3 DNA. D genes are given only for firm matches. Expanded clones are given a class, and other clones once, few, many or no size at all.

TRBJ2-5,TRBV4-3,NA,NA,CASSQDQGQYF,TGCGCCAGCAGCCAAGACCAGGGCCAGTACTTC
TRBJ2-1,TRBV6-1,NA,NA,CASSEWAFLSDEQFF,TGTGCCAGCAGTGAATGGGCGTTTCTTTCGGATGAGCAGTTCTTC
TRBJ2-7,TRBV10-1,once,NA,CASSEPDSYEQYF,TGCGCCAGCAGTGAACCGGACTCCTACGAGCAGTACTTC
TRBJ2-7,TRBV30,NA,TRBD1,CAWSSKDRVDSYEQYF,TGTGCCTGGAGTTCAAAGGACAGGGTAGATTCCTACGAGCAGTACTTC
TRBJ2-1,TRBV11-2,few,NA,CASSPSIRWNEQFF,TGTGCCAGCAGCCCGAGCATTAGGTGGAATGAGCAGTTCTTC
TRBJ2-7,TRBV10-3,once,NA,CATQTGSSYEQYF,TGTGCCACCCAGACAGGTTCTTCCTACGAGCAGTACTTC
TRBJ2-5,TRBV6-5,NA,TRBD1,CASSPTGYQETQYF,TGTGCCAGCAGCCCGACAGGGTACCAAGAGACCCAGTACTTC
TRBJ2-2,TRBV7-9,NA,TRBD2,CASSPSSSGRTGELFF,TGTGCCAGCAGCCCAAGCTCTAGCGGGAGAACCGGGGAGCTGTTTTTT
TRBJ2-7,TRBV11-2,NA,NA,CASSLNSYEQYF,TGTGCCAGCAGCTTGAATAGCTACGAGCAGTACTTC
TRBJ2-7,TRBV7-9,once,NA,CASSDQQGYEQYF,TGTGCCAGCAGCGATCAACAGGGCTACGAGCAGTACTTC